One sample yielded the 23 T cell receptor beta chains listed below, sequenced in a study of blood T cell repertoires in COVID-19 (dated by TCRdb to 2019 to 2021). The library was obtained by the immunoSEQ multiplex PCR assay. What TCRdb holds here is the immuneACCESS table cut down to in-frame rearrangements. Part of the clones is not present; checked against another copy, under half of the missing clones reflect an unresolved V gene, and the others are unexplained. In all, the sample holds more than 400,000 clones, and roughly 85% of those were seen once. In total, the top ten clones hold under 4% of the sample. Sequencing was carried out using peripheral blood. The source of these receptors is a human donor in a cohort sampled during active COVID-19.

V and J are TRBV3-1 (or the pseudogene TRBV3-2) and TRBJ2-7; the match to TRBD1 covers 7 bases. Trimming cost V 6 bases and J 3 bases; bases outside gene matches: 5. The CDR3 loop spans 13 amino acids. Germline V gives CDR1 LGHDT, CDR2 YNNKEL (reference sequence). Here the CDR3 reads CASRQWTGYEQYF. The CDR3 DNA sequence: TGTGCCAGCAGGCAGTGGACAGGCTACGAGCAGTACTTC.

This clone has a handful of counts. V is TRBV6-1 and J is TRBJ1-5; D unclear. Trimming shortened V by 1 base and J by 5 bases, and 6 bases separated the two germline ends. Germline loops: CDR1 MNHNS, CDR2 SASEGT. This CDR3 comprises 13 residues. The DNA of the CDR3 is TGTGCCAGCAGTGAAGTGGCAGATCAGCCCCAGCATTTT. Amino acid sequence: CASSEVADQPQHF.

The J gene is TRBJ1-4, the V gene TRBV5-1, with TRBD1 matching over 7 bases. Per germline, CDR1 SGHRS and CDR2 YFSETQ. The J segment lost 7 bases and the V segment lost 2 bases, leaving 5 bases of the junction unmatched. There are 14 residues in the CDR3. DNA for the CDR3: TGCGCCAGCAGCTTCGGGACAGAGTTTGAAAAACTGTTTTTT. This codes for CASSFGTEFEKLFF.

This rearrangement joins TRBV11-2 to TRBJ1-4, with D tentatively TRBD1 (5 bases). The V gene's germline CDR1 is SGHAT and CDR2 FQNNGV. V was cut by 0 bases and J by 7 bases, with 12 bases left in between. This CDR3 has 15 amino acids. The CDR3 region is CASSLDDRDSEKLFF. Written as DNA, the CDR3 is TGTGCCAGCAGCTTAGATGACAGAGATAGTGAAAAACTGTTTTTT.

V and J are TRBV24-1 and TRBJ1-2, with no clear D. The CDR3 totals 13 residues. V was cut by 3 bases and J by 0 bases, with 4 bases left in between. Germline loops: CDR1 KGHDR, CDR2 SFDVKD. The CDR3 loop is CATSDAANYGYTF. DNA of the CDR3: TGTGCCACCAGTGATGCAGCTAACTATGGCTACACCTTC.

The CDR3 nucleotides are TGTGCCAGCAGTCCGTACGCGGGAGGGTCCCTAGTAGGCACAGATACGCAGTATTTT. It encodes CASSPYAGGSLVGTDTQYF. This rearrangement joins TRBV28 to TRBJ2-3; the match to TRBD2 covers 9 bases. Looked up from germline, CDR1 is MDHEN and CDR2 is SYDVKM. The CDR3 contains 19 residues. V was pared by 5 bases and J by 1 base, with 16 bases of the junction left unmatched.

CDR3 nucleotides: TGTGCCAGCAGTTACTCGTCCGGGGGGACTGGGGCCAACGTCCTGACTTTC. Its translation: CASSYSSGGTGANVLTF. The J gene is TRBJ2-6, the V gene TRBV6-2 or TRBV6-3; 7 bases are shared with TRBD2. With V trimmed by 0 bases and J by 2 bases, 4 bases remained unmatched. Germline V gives CDR1 MNHEY, CDR2 SVGEGT. The CDR3 runs 17 residues.

The chain has TRBV6-5 and TRBJ1-2; possibly TRBD1 for D (5 bases). The CDR3 loop spans 14 amino acids. Germline V CDR1 and CDR2: MNHEY, SVGAGI. Trimming took 6 bases from V and 12 from J, leaving 23 bases between them. The CDR3 coding sequence is TGTGCCAGCAGCCCACGGGTGGGGACTAGATTCAACACCTTC. As protein: CASSPRVGTRFNTF.

The rearrangement links TRBV11-2 to TRBJ2-1; the D gene is possibly TRBD2 (6 bases). V was clipped by 6 bases and J by 2 bases, with 14 bases between them. This CDR3 spans 15 amino acids. In germline, CDR1 is SGHAT, CDR2 FQNNGV. CDR3 DNA: TGTGCCAGCAGTGGTCTAGCGACCCCCTACAATGAGCAGTTCTTC. Protein product: CASSGLATPYNEQFF.

The rearrangement links TRBV9 to TRBJ1-3; D not resolved. The CDR3 consists of 16 residues. Germline V gene lookup returns CDR1 SGDLS and CDR2 YYNGEE. V was clipped by 1 base and J by 0 bases, with 11 bases between them. Written as DNA, the CDR3 is TGTGCCAGCAGCGTATCCCTTGGGAGCTCTGGAAACACCATATATTTT. Protein: CASSVSLGSSGNTIYF.

This chain joins TRBV5-6 and TRBJ2-1; TRBD2 might be the D (6 bases). Germline V lookup: CDR1 SGHDT, CDR2 YYEEEE. Trimming removed 0 bases from V and 8 bases from J, with 21 bases in between. This CDR3 spans 17 amino acids. The DNA of the CDR3 is TGTGCCAGCAGCTTGGGAATAAGGCGGGACCCGTTTGATGAGCAGTTCTTC. Translated: CASSLGIRRDPFDEQFF.

The chain couples TRBV5-4 to TRBJ1-1; the D is unclear. The CDR3 consists of 15 residues. The germline V and J ends were trimmed by 1 base and 2 bases, with 12 bases remaining between them. The germline gives CDR1 SGHNT, CDR2 YYREEE (reference sequence). Here the CDR3 DNA reads TGTGCCAGCAGCTTGTGGGGAGGGCCCAACACTGAAGCTTTCTTT. It codes for CASSLWGGPNTEAFF.

Here the CDR3 reads CASSLDGEISGNTIYF. CDR3 DNA: TGTGCCAGCAGCTTAGACGGGGAAATCTCTGGAAACACCATATATTTT. The V call is TRBV7-2, the J call TRBJ1-3; no clear D gene. This CDR3 has 16 residues. The germline V gene has CDR1 SGHTA and CDR2 FQGNSA. V dropped 1 base and J dropped 0 bases, with 10 bases sitting between them.

J is TRBJ2-3 and V is TRBV4-2; D is possibly TRBD2 (5 bases). Germline assignment: CDR1 LGHNA and CDR2 YNFKEQ. This CDR3 contains 16 residues. V lost 1 base, J lost 2 bases, and 13 bases lay in between. The CDR3 reads CASSQARGRPTDTQYF. The CDR3 coding sequence is TGTGCCAGCAGCCAAGCAAGAGGGAGACCCACAGATACGCAGTATTTT.

This chain uses TRBV12-3 or TRBV12-4 with TRBJ1-1; 7 nucleotides agree with TRBD1. The CDR3 runs to 13 residues. V lost 5 bases and J lost 11; bases outside the gene matches: 11. The CDR3 here is CASSPQGWVRAFF. In DNA, the CDR3 is TGTGCCAGCAGTCCACAGGGGTGGGTTAGGGCTTTCTTT.

The chain uses TRBV28 and TRBJ2-1, with a weak D call TRBD2 (7 bases). V lost 2 bases to trimming and J lost 10 bases, with 21 bases between them. From germline, CDR1 is MDHEN and CDR2 SYDVKM. CDR3 length equals 16 residues. The CDR3 loop reads CASSLSRRGALGEQFF. CDR3 DNA sequence: TGTGCCAGCAGTTTAAGTCGTCGGGGGGCCCTCGGGGAGCAGTTCTTC.

With regard to this clone: An end of the junction differs from the germline gene, which may be a read error. The CDR3 here is CASSLGLAGIGEQCF. In DNA form, the CDR3 reads TGTGCCAGCAGCTTGGGACTAGCGGGAATCGGCGAGCAGTGCTTC. The chain uses TRBV5-4 and TRBJ2-7; TRBD2 matches at 11 bases. This CDR3 has 15 amino acids. The germline V gene has CDR1 SGHNT and CDR2 YYREEE (reference sequence).

V usage is TRBV3-1 (or the pseudogene TRBV3-2) and J usage is TRBJ2-7; D may be TRBD2 (7 bases). V lost 4 bases and J lost 7, with 17 bases in between. The CDR3 extends over 14 amino acids. The germline V gene encodes CDR1 LGHDT and CDR2 YNNKEL (reference sequence). The CDR3 here is CASSLRGGVEEQYF. Written as DNA, the CDR3 is TGTGCCAGCAGCCTCCGAGGGGGGGTAGAAGAGCAGTACTTC.

The V call is TRBV30, the J call TRBJ1-2; 12 positions match TRBD1. The CDR3 is 14 amino acids. V trimming: 1 base; J trimming: 4 bases; junction bases outside the gene matches: 1. Germline V gives CDR1 GTSNPN, CDR2 SVGIG (reference sequence). This chain's CDR3 is CAWSGGQGAYGYTF. For the CDR3, the DNA is TGTGCCTGGAGTGGGGGACAGGGGGCCTATGGCTACACCTTC.

The chain employs TRBV19 and TRBJ1-2, with no clear D. Germline CDR1 is LNHDA and CDR2 is SQIVND (reference sequence). The CDR3 runs 15 residues. V was shortened by 0 bases and J by 0 bases, with 8 bases between the two germline ends. CDR3 nucleotide sequence: TGTGCCAGTAGTATAGATGGGCAGCCTAACTATGGCTACACCTTC. Residues: CASSIDGQPNYGYTF.

V is TRBV10-3 and J is TRBJ1-2; D is perhaps TRBD1 (5 bases). The CDR3 totals 11 residues. CDR1 is ENHRY, CDR2 SYGVKD, per germline. Trimming stripped 2 bases from V and 10 bases from J, with 8 bases between. The CDR3 is CAISEGTVYTF. CDR3 bases: TGTGCCATCAGTGAGGGGACTGTCTACACCTTC.

The chain is built from TRBV11-2 and TRBJ2-7, with 12 nucleotides matching TRBD2. CDR1 and CDR2 (germline): SGHAT, FQNNGV. CDR3 length: 16 amino acids. V trimming: 2 bases; J trimming: 4 bases; junction bases outside the gene matches: 6. In DNA, the CDR3 is TGTGCCAGCAGCTTAACCCTAGCGGGAGGGGTTTACGAGCAGTACTTC. Its protein product is CASSLTLAGGVYEQYF. Complete variable domain (other parts from reference TRBV11-2 and TRBJ2-7): EAGVAQSPRYKIIEKRQSVAFWCNPISGHATLYWYQQILGQGPKLLIQFQNNGVVDDSQLPKDRFSAERLKGVDSTLKIQPAKLEDSAVYLCASSLTLAGGVYEQYFGPGTRLTVT.

This clone was recorded once. The chain has TRBV29-1 and TRBJ2-7; 7 bases match TRBD1. Germline CDR1 reads SQVTM; CDR2 reads ANQGSEA. CDR3 length: 16 residues. Trimming at V came to 7 bases and at J to 0 bases, leaving 15 bases not matched to a gene. CDR3 sequence reads: CSAGRGQSSGSYEQYF. The DNA for the CDR3 is TGCAGCGCCGGTAGGGGGCAATCGTCAGGCTCCTACGAGCAGTACTTC.